The source of this TCR beta chain is a study of spatial heterogeneity in lung cancer. Time point described: sample taken at primary tumor resection. Unsorted whole RNA from tumor, nontumor lung or frozen PBMC underwent sequencing. From the 5' RACE reads, TCRdb called clonotypes with MiXCR, one entry per CDR3 protein. The table has about 48,000 distinct CDR3 sequences, about 5.8% seen once; the top ten hold over 8.5%. The germline CDR1 and CDR2 sequences are DFQATT and SNEGSKA (reference sequence). Unmatched junction bases numbered 6, after V lost 5 bases and J lost 4 bases. The CDR3 has 13 amino acids.

The source is a male donor with early-stage non-small cell lung cancer. Material: PBMCs, obtained at surgery. This chain uses TRBV20-1 with TRBJ2-7; 9 nucleotides match TRBD2. The CDR3 sequence is CSAPLSGRYEQYF. The CDR3 DNA is TGCAGTGCTCCCCTTAGCGGGAGATACGAGCAGTACTTC.